The rows below give T cell receptor beta chains drawn from one sample of a study of shared clonotypes between healthy human individuals. Libraries were prepared by immunoSEQ multiplex PCR; TCRdb keeps only in-frame clonotypes and omits some of them. Of roughly 1,800,000 clones detected, roughly 95% appear once; the ten largest clones hold 0.9% to 1.5%. Sequencing input: naive CD8+ T cells sorted from blood. The receptors were sampled from a man between 18 and 35 years old in good health. Each CDR3 is given with its conserved first and last residue. D genes are given only for firm matches. Size values are once, few and many counts, or a class for expanded clones, and some rows have none.

abundance | j_gene | v_gene | d_gene | CDR3nt | CDR3aa
. | TRBJ1-1 | TRBV6-6 | TRBD1 | TGTGCCAGCAGTTACCTCACAGGGGAGGACACTGAAGCTTTCTTT | CASSYLTGEDTEAFF
. | TRBJ2-5 | TRBV30 | . | TGTGCCTGGAGTGAGTCCCTCCGAGAGACCCAGTACTTC | CAWSESLRETQYF
. | TRBJ2-7 | TRBV2 | . | TGTGCCAGCAGTCGCGGACCAACCCTGTACGAGCAGTACTTC | CASSRGPTLYEQYF
few | TRBJ2-1 | TRBV30 | TRBD2 | TGTGCCTGGACCCCCGGCGGGAGTTCCTACAATGAGCAGTTCTTC | CAWTPGGSSYNEQFF
. | TRBJ2-5 | TRBV7-8 | . | TGTGCCAGCAGCTGGGACCAAGAGACCCAGTACTTC | CASSWDQETQYF
. | TRBJ1-2 | TRBV27 | . | TGTGCCAGCAGTTTAGCGGCAGGGTCTAACTATGGCTACACCTTC | CASSLAAGSNYGYTF
. | TRBJ2-1 | TRBV2 | TRBD2 | TGTGCCAGCAGTGAAGCGCGCTCCCTGCTAGCGGGTTACAATGAGCAGTTCTTC | CASSEARSLLAGYNEQFF
. | TRBJ2-2 | TRBV6-6 | . | TGTGCCAGCAGCTTATCCAAACAGGGTCCCACCGGGGAGCTGTTTTTT | CASSLSKQGPTGELFF
. | TRBJ2-6 | TRBV27 | . | TGTGCCAGCAGTTTGGTCGGGGGCGCTGGGGCCAACGTCCTGACTTTC | CASSLVGGAGANVLTF
. | TRBJ2-2 | TRBV7-8 | . | TGTGCCAGCAGCTTAGATCACACCTTCACCGGGGAGCTGTTTTTT | CASSLDHTFTGELFF
once | TRBJ2-7 | TRBV28 | TRBD1 | TGTGCCAGCAGTTTCCCGGGACAGGCCCTCGGTGAGCAGTACTTC | CASSFPGQALGEQYF
. | TRBJ2-7 | TRBV27 | . | TGTGCCAGCAGTTTAATCTTAGGGGGTTTTCTGGGTGAGCAGTACTTC | CASSLILGGFLGEQYF
once | TRBJ2-3 | TRBV7-9 | . | TGTGCCAGCAGCTCCCCCACAGATACGCAGTATTTT | CASSSPTDTQYF
. | TRBJ2-1 | TRBV9 | . | TGTGCCAGCAGCGTAGAAGCAGGGATGGCGTTCAATGAGCAGTTCTTC | CASSVEAGMAFNEQFF
. | TRBJ2-7 | TRBV5-4 | . | TGTGCCAGCAGCTTGGGACTTGGCGGGGCCTACGAGCAGTACTTC | CASSLGLGGAYEQYF
. | TRBJ2-3 | TRBV21-1 | . | TGTGCCAGCAGCAACCCGATCCTAGCGGGAGGGGGAGATACGCAGTATTTT | CASSNPILAGGGDTQYF
. | TRBJ1-1 | TRBV5-1 | . | TGCGCCAGCAGCTTTGGTGTTTACACTGAAGCTTTCTTT | CASSFGVYTEAFF
. | TRBJ2-3 | TRBV30 | TRBD1 | TGTGCCTGGAGCATGACAGGGGCTAGCACAGATACGCAGTATTTT | CAWSMTGASTDTQYF
once | TRBJ1-5 | TRBV2 | TRBD1 | TGTGCCAGCAGTACCCCCGAGACAGGGCCGGGGTATAGCAATCAGCCCCAGCATTTT | CASSTPETGPGYSNQPQHF
. | TRBJ1-6 | TRBV7-9 | . | TGTGCCAGCAGCCACCCCCCTCAGGGGTCCTATAATTCACCCCTCCACTTT | CASSHPPQGSYNSPLHF
. | TRBJ2-2 | TRBV19 | . | TGTGCCAGCGGGGGCCCGAACACCGGGGAGCTGTTTTTT | CASGGPNTGELFF
. | TRBJ1-5 | TRBV28 | . | TGTGCCAGCAGTTTATCCTACAATCAGCCCCAGCATTTT | CASSLSYNQPQHF
. | TRBJ2-7 | TRBV6-1 | . | TGTGCCAGCAGCGATTGGACTGTCTCCTACGAGCAGTACTTC | CASSDWTVSYEQYF
. | TRBJ2-7 | TRBV6-1 | TRBD2 | TGTGCCAGCAGTGAAACGGGAGGAAACTACGAGCAGTACTTC | CASSETGGNYEQYF
. | TRBJ2-7 | TRBV7-2 | TRBD2 | TGTGCCAGCAGCTCGTTTTTGGGGGCTAGCGGGACTATCTACGAGCAGTACTTC | CASSSFLGASGTIYEQYF
. | TRBJ1-5 | TRBV4-1 | . | TGCGCCAGCAGCCAAGGCTTGACAGAAAGCAATCAGCCCCAGCATTTT | CASSQGLTESNQPQHF
. | TRBJ1-1 | TRBV7-8 | . | TGTGCCAGCAGCTTAGCCGCAGTCTTGAACACTGAAGCTTTCTTT | CASSLAAVLNTEAFF
once | TRBJ2-3 | TRBV7-9 | TRBD1 | TGTGCCAGCAGTCCTCTAGGGACAGGCGCGCGCACAGATACGCAGTATTTT | CASSPLGTGARTDTQYF
once | TRBJ1-5 | TRBV28 | . | TGTGCCAGCAGTTTTTATCCCGGGGGCCGAGGCCAGCCCCAGCATTTT | CASSFYPGGRGQPQHF
. | TRBJ2-7 | TRBV7-9 | . | TGTGCCAGCAGCTTAGGAGGGACTCTCTACGAGCAGTACTTC | CASSLGGTLYEQYF
. | TRBJ2-7 | TRBV7-9 | . | TGTGCCAGCAGTGACAGGTCCCCCTACGAGCAGTACTTC | CASSDRSPYEQYF
. | TRBJ2-1 | TRBV27 | TRBD2 | TGTGCCAGCAGTCTTAGCGGGAGCTACAATGAGCAGTTCTTC | CASSLSGSYNEQFF
. | TRBJ2-7 | TRBV9 | TRBD2 | TGTGCCAGCAGCCCCGGGACTAGCGGGTACGAGCAGTACTTC | CASSPGTSGYEQYF